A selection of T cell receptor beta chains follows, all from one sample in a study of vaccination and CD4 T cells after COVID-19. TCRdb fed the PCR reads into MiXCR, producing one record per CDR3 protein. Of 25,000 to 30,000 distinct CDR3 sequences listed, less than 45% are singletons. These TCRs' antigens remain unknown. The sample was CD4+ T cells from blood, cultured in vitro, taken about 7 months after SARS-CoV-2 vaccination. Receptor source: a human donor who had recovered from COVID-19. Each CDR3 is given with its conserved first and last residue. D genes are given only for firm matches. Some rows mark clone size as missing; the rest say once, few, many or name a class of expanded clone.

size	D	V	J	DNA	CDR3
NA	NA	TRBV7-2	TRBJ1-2	TGTGCCAGCAGACGACCCGCAGGGAGAGGGTATGGCTACACCTTC	CASRRPAGRGYGYTF
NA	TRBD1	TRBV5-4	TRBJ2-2	TGTGCCAGCAGTAACAGGGGGCTTGGCGGGGAGCTGTTTTTT	CASSNRGLGGELFF
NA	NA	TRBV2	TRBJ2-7	TGTGCCAGCACCGCGGACCCCTACGAGCAGTACTTC	CASTADPYEQYF
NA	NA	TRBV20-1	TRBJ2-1	TGCAGTGCTAGTACTTCGTTCCACTACAATGAGCAGTTCTTC	CSASTSFHYNEQFF
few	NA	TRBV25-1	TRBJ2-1	TGTGCCAGCGGGAGTACAGGGCCGATCTACAATGAGCAGTTCTTC	CASGSTGPIYNEQFF
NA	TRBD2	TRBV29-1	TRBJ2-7	TGCAGCGTTGGAAGTACTAGCGGAGCATACGAGCAGTACTTC	CSVGSTSGAYEQYF
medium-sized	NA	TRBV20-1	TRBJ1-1	TGCAGTGCTAGAGGCCGGACAGACAGGACTGAAGCTTTCTTT	CSARGRTDRTEAFF
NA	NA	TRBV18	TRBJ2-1	TGTGCCAGCTCACCAGACTACAATGAGCAGTTCTTC	CASSPDYNEQFF
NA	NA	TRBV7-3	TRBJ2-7	TGTGCCAGCAGCTTAACCCCAGGAGAAACCTACGAGCAGTACTTC	CASSLTPGETYEQYF
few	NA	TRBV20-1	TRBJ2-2	TGCAGTGCTAGAGGGGGACCAACTGGGGAGCTGTTTTTT	CSARGGPTGELFF
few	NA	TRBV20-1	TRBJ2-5	TGCAGTGCTCCCAAGACGACCCCGGGAGAGACCCAGTACTTC	CSAPKTTPGETQYF
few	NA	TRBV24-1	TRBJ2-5	TGTGCCACCAGTGATACTACGGTAGAAGAGACCCAGTACTTC	CATSDTTVEETQYF
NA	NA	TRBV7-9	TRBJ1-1	TGTGCCAGCGCCACAGGTGAAAGCAAAGCTTTCTTT	CASATGESKAFF
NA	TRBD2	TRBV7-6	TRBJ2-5	TGTGCCAGCAGCTTATACCGACTAGCGAAGAAGGACGGTACGGAGACCCAGTACTTC	CASSLYRLAKKDGTETQYF
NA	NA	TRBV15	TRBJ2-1	TGTGCCACCAGCAGAGCTCTTAAGGACGATGAGCAGTTCTTC	CATSRALKDDEQFF
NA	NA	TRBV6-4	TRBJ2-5	TGTGCCAGCAGGACGAAGGGCCTGGAGGAGACCCAGTACTTC	CASRTKGLEETQYF
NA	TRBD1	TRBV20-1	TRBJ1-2	TGCAGTGCTAAGGGCCAGGGGGGCTATGGCTACACCTTC	CSAKGQGGYGYTF
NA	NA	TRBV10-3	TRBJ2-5	TGTGCCATCAGTGACCCCAGGGAAGGGACGGTAAGGGAGACCCAGTACTTC	CAISDPREGTVRETQYF
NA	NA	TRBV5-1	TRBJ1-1	TGCGCCAGCAGCTTGGGCCCAGTGAAGGACACTGAAGCTTTCTTT	CASSLGPVKDTEAFF
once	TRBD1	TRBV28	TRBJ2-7	TGTGCCAGCGCTATTGTCCCGGGACAGTTCTCCTACGAGCAGTACTTC	CASAIVPGQFSYEQYF
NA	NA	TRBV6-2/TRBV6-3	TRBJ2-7	TGTGCCAGCCGCTCCGAGGTCTCCTACGAGCAGTACTTC	CASRSEVSYEQYF
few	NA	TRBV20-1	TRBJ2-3	TGCAGTGCTAGGAAACTGGCTTATACGCAGTATTTT	CSARKLAYTQYF
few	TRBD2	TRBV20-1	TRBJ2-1	TGCAGTGCACTCGGGGGGAACAATGAGCAGTTCTTC	CSALGGNNEQFF
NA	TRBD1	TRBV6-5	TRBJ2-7	TGTGCCAGCAGTTGGGGGACAGTGTACGAGCAGTACTTC	CASSWGTVYEQYF
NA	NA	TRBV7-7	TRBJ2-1	TGTGCTAGCAGCCAGGACACGCTACCCTACAATGAGCAGTTCTTC	CASSQDTLPYNEQFF
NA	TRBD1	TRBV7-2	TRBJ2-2	TGTGCCAGCAGCTTCGGGGACAGAACCGGGGAGCTGTTTTTT	CASSFGDRTGELFF
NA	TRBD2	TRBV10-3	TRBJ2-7	TGTGCCATCAGTCCACAACCTCAGACTAGCGGAGGGGAGCAGTACTTC	CAISPQPQTSGGEQYF
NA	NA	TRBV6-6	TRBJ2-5	TGTGCCAGCAGTCGAGTGGAAGGGGAGACCCAGTACTTC	CASSRVEGETQYF
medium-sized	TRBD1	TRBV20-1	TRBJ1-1	TGCAGTGCTAGATCGGGGGGACAGGGGCATAGGACTGAAGCTTTCTTT	CSARSGGQGHRTEAFF
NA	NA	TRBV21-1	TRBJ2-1	TGTGCCAGCCCTGCGTTGGAGGACAATGAGCAGTTCTTC	CASPALEDNEQFF
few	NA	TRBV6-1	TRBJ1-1	TGTGCCAGCAGTGGGACGAACACTGAAGCTTTCTTT	CASSGTNTEAFF
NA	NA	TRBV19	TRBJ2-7	TGTGCCAGTAGTATCGTCAATGGGGGGAACTACGAGCAGTACTTC	CASSIVNGGNYEQYF
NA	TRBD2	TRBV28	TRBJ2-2	TGTGCCAGCAGTTTGGCGGGAGGGCGGACCGGGGAGCTGTTTTTT	CASSLAGGRTGELFF
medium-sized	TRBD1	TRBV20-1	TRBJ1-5	TGCAGTGCTGAGGACAGGGGGTTTGGTCAGCCCCAGCATTTT	CSAEDRGFGQPQHF
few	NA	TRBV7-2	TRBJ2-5	TGTGCCAGCAGCCAAAATCCCCCGGGGTATGGGTCGGAAGAGACCCAGTACTTC	CASSQNPPGYGSEETQYF
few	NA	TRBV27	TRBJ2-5	TGTGCCAGCAGTCCTGAAGGCCGCCGGACCCAGTACTTC	CASSPEGRRTQYF
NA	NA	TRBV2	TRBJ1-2	TGTGCCAGCAGTGACCCAGACTTCCTAGGCTACACCTTC	CASSDPDFLGYTF
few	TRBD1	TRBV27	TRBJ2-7	TGTGCCAGCAGTAGACAGGGGGCGTTTTCCTACGAGCAGTACTTC	CASSRQGAFSYEQYF
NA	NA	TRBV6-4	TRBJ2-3	TGTGCCAGCAGCCCCGGACGGGACACAGATACGCAGTATTTT	CASSPGRDTDTQYF
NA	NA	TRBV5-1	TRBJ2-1	TGCGCCAGCAGCTTGACCGGGAACACCTACAATGAGCAGTTCTTC	CASSLTGNTYNEQFF
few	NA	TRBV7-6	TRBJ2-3	TGTGCCAGCAGTTTAGAAGATACGCAGTATTTT	CASSLEDTQYF
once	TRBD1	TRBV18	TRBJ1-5	TGTGCCAGCTCACCACAGGGGGCGAGCAATCAGCCCCAGCATTTT	CASSPQGASNQPQHF
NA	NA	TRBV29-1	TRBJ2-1	TGCATCCCCGGGCGGGCGAACTACAATGAGCAGTTCTTC	CIPGRANYNEQFF
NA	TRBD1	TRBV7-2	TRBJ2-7	TGTGCCAGCAGCAAGGACAGGGTTCGGTACGAGCAGTACTTC	CASSKDRVRYEQYF
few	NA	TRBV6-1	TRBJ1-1	TGTGCCAGCAGAAGAGGTAGGGGAGGACAAGCTTTCTTT	CASRRGRGGQAFF
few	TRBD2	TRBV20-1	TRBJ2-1	TGCAGTATCGGACTAGCGGATTCCTACAATGAGCAGTTCTTC	CSIGLADSYNEQFF
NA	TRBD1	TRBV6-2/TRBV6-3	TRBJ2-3	TGTGCCAGCAATGACAGGGGGCGTAAGGGCACAGATACGCAGTATTTT	CASNDRGRKGTDTQYF
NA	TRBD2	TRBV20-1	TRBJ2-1	TGCAGTGCTCGAGGGACTAGCGGGAGCTCCTACAATGAGCAGTTCTTC	CSARGTSGSSYNEQFF
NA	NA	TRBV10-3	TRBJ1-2	TGTGCCATCAGTGAGGTAACGTACTATGGCTACACCTTC	CAISEVTYYGYTF
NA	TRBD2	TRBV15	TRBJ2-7	TGTGCCACCAGCCGGACTAGCGGGAGCTCCTACGAGCAGTACTTC	CATSRTSGSSYEQYF
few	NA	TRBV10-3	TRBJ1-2	TGTGCCATCAGTGAGACCGGGGGCACCTATGGCTACACCTTC	CAISETGGTYGYTF